This T cell receptor beta chain emerged from a study of molecular identifiers for immune sequencing clone quantification (dated by TCRdb to between 2018 and 2020). For the wider study: In a replicate experiment, RNA from approximately 22,000 or 94,000 naive CD8 T cells was split into five aliquots, four of which were sequenced. This methods study benchmarked molecular-identifier clustering-based TCR repertoire sequencing (MIDCIRS) and TCR RNA copy counting, using CD8 T cells to do so.

Beyond this particular receptor, the publication reports: Without barcode sub-clustering, chimeric consensus sequences inflated TCR diversity; chimeras reached as high as 47%. A single cell's worth of spiked-in Jurkat TCR RNA was reported detectable even among 750,000 to 1,000,000 naive CD8 T cells. The naive libraries included spiked-in Jurkat TCR RNA (under eleven copies' worth), and this Jurkat TCR RNA is not part of the donor repertoire. Clones above 20 RNA copies held over 99% of molecules in CMV-specific effector cells but under 1% in naive cells. Identical TCR molecules sharing a barcode could cause highly expanded clone sizes to be underestimated. Modeling estimated about 2.8 recovered TCR RNA copies per cell, compared with 8.5 to 10 by digital PCR, which implies roughly 29% capture efficiency.

This clonotype was found many times. No antigen is known for it. Base qualities are not at hand, and no much larger clone is one base apart. Sequences SGHTA (CDR1) and FQGNSA (CDR2) are obtained from the germline V gene. Counted from cysteine to phenylalanine, this CDR3 has 14 amino acids. The read is trimmed to its CDR3 DNA, 42 bases read in frame from base 1. From V the trimming removes 3 bases and from J it removes 5 bases, while the gene matches leave 5 bases of the junction unaccounted for. Libraries of naive CD8 T cells were generated from about 21,000 to 970,000 sorted cells, with 10%, 30% or 50% of the purified RNA used. Naive CD8 T cells were FACS-sorted as CD8+CD4-CCR7+CD45RA+ on a BD FACSAria II into RLT Plus buffer. Ten to eleven TCR copies' worth of Jurkat RNA were spiked into about 20,000-1,100,000 naive CD8 T cell samples to test detection sensitivity. Enrichment of CD8 T cells was done with RosetteSep CD8+ T Cell Enrichment Cocktail plus Ficoll-Paque, and ACK red cell lysis came afterward.

The library was obtained by PCR. Sequencer: Illumina HiSeq 4000. Bulk TCR libraries were generated as previously described, with the TCR primers listed in Table S5 used. Purification of total RNA was performed with the Qiagen AllPrep DNA/RNA kit. Reads from multiple sequencing runs of the same library were pooled before analysis. In the source study's methods: Reads were retained only if an exact TCR constant sequence was present, and the retained reads were trimmed to 150 nt and grouped according to their 12-nt molecular barcodes. Within each barcode group, reads were sub-clustered at a 15% Levenshtein threshold, and quality-weighted consensus sequences were built per RNA molecule. Non-functional sequences were filtered out, along with any lower-count sequence sitting one edit away from another sequence. Barcode sub-clusters with fewer than 20% of the maximum read count were removed, based on fitting two negative binomial distributions. The public reads were reanalyzed by TCRdb: fastp trimming at Q25, MiXCR alignment, in-frame beta chains only. Rows are unified per CDR3 protein, each entry keeping the most common DNA and genes. TCRdb, rather than the study authors, made the V and J calls. The sample contains 250,000 to 400,000 distinct CDR3 sequences, about 21% of them found a single time. The ten largest clones capture approximately 0.85% of the sample.

Sequencing used naive CD8+ T cells from blood, with Jurkat cell RNA spiked in. The cell subset or site label for this specimen denotes: FACS-sorted CD8+CD4-CCR7+CD45RA+ naive T cells. The sequence joins TRBV7-2 to TRBJ2-3, with 7 bases aligning to TRBD1. This sequence originates from a human donor in good health. Some libraries in this study had Jurkat cell RNA spiked in. The CDR3 region reads CASSFSGGEDTQYF. The nucleotide sequence reads as follows: TGTGCCAGCAGCTTTTCAGGGGGAGAAGATACGCAGTATTTT.